This TCR beta chain emerged from a study of response to subunit inactivated influenza vaccine. Whole-study results and caveats: Each seasonal influenza vaccination, the authors suggested, recruits few new T cells.

Germline V gene data show CDR1 as SNHLY and CDR2 as FYNNEI. Trimming took 2 bases from V and 2 from J, leaving 6 bases between them. The CDR3 totals 13 residues. TCRdb processed the RT-PCR reads anew with MiXCR; each CDR3 protein has one entry. The sample shows a few hundred thousand distinct CDR3 sequences, 20% to 25% of them seen only once. This clonotype was detected a few times. Its antigen is not identified. This rearrangement joins TRBV2 to TRBJ2-5; no reliable D call. The sequences come from PBMCs from blood, collected around 22 months after vaccination. This sequence was found in a man aged 45-69 years who received an inactivated influenza vaccine. This CDR3 reads CASSEQVQETQYF. The CDR3 DNA reads TGTGCCAGCAGTGAACAGGTTCAAGAGACCCAGTACTTC.